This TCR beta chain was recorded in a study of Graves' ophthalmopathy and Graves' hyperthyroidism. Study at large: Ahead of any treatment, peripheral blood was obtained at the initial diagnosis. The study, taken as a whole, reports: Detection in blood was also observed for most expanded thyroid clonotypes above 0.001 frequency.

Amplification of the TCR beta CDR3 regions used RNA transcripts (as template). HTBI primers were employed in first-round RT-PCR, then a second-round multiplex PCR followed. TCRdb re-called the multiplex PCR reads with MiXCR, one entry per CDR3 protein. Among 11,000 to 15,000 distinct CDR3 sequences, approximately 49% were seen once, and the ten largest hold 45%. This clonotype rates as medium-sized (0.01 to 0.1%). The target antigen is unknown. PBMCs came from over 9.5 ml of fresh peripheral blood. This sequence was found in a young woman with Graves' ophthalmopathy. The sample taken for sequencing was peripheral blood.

The CDR3 nucleotides are TGTGCCACCAGTGACCCGGGCTGGGGACGGGAGGGCGGCTACAATGAGCAGTTCTTC. It translates to CATSDPGWGREGGYNEQFF. The chain recombines TRBV24-1 with TRBJ2-1; 8 bases align to TRBD2. V gave up 4 bases and J gave up 3 bases; unmatched junction bases: 16. The CDR3 covers 19 residues. CDR1 is KGHDR, CDR2 SFDVKD, per germline.